Reported below is one T cell receptor beta chain. Its antigen remains unidentified. Germline values: CDR1 ENHRY, CDR2 SYGVKD. The CDR3 runs 15 residues. With 3 bases removed from V and 1 base from J, the gap between germline ends came to 10 bases. This entry is derived from a study of cytomegalovirus exposure and HLA in healthy donors. Findings of the study overall: The study carried out a later analysis of TCR beta sequences. It associated roughly 17,000 of them with specific HLA alleles at a false discovery rate of 0.05. The listing of roughly 160 TCR beta chains classed them as cytomegalovirus-associated. It is likely that the observed cluster of highly shared sequence variants was a sequencing artifact.

60 Vbeta and 13 Jbeta primers were used in PCR. Only in-frame clones appear in the TCRdb table, and some are missing; sequencing was by immunoSEQ multiplex PCR. The data hold 80,000 or so clones, with around three quarters observed a single time. Material: PBMCs. The sequence derives from a woman in her thirties or forties in good health and CMV-seronegative. The chain joins TRBV10-3 to TRBJ1-5; TRBD1 might be the D (5 bases). The DNA of the CDR3 is TGTGCCATCAGTGATTCGGGGGAGAGCAATCAGCCCCAGCATTTT. This translates into CAISDSGESNQPQHF.